A selection of T cell receptor beta chains follows, all from one sample in a study of T cells in Graves' hyperthyroidism and ophthalmopathy. TCRdb re-called the multiplex PCR reads with MiXCR, one entry per CDR3 protein. The sample records about 47,000 distinct CDR3 sequences, roughly 56% being singletons. Sequenced: peripheral blood or thyroid tissue (not recorded which). These TCRs come from a man between 18 and 29 years old with Graves' hyperthyroidism. The CDR3 runs from the conserved cysteine through the conserved F or W. D genes are given only for firm matches. Size is omitted from some rows. Given values are once, few, many or a class for expanded clones.

>TRBV5-6|TRBJ1-5|many|12|-
TGTGCCAGCAGCTTGGGGGAGCAGCCCCAGCATTTT
CASSLGEQPQHF
>TRBV15|TRBJ1-4|-|13|-
TGTGCCACCAGCAGAGCAAGTAATGAAAAACTGTTTTTT
CATSRASNEKLFF
>TRBV2|TRBJ1-6|-|16|-
TGTGCCAGCAGTGAAGCCGGGTCGAGGGTTGGTTCACCCCTCCACTTT
CASSEAGSRVGSPLHF
>TRBV6-6|TRBJ2-1|few|16|-
TGTGCCAGCACTACATGGGCAGGTGACCTTTACAATGAGCAGTTCTTC
CASTTWAGDLYNEQFF
>TRBV29-1|TRBJ1-2|-|12|-
TGCAGCGTTGAAGCCCTGGGCTATGGCTACACCTTC
CSVEALGYGYTF
>TRBV9|TRBJ1-6|medium-sized|15|TRBD1
TGTGCCAGCAGCTTTACAGGGGGCGATAATTCACCCCTCCACTTT
CASSFTGGDNSPLHF
>TRBV7-2|TRBJ1-6|-|16|TRBD1
TGTGCCAGCAGCTCGAAGACAGGGATACAAGATTCACCCCTCCACTTT
CASSSKTGIQDSPLHF
>TRBV12-3/TRBV12-4|TRBJ1-1|-|11|-
TGTGCCAGCAGTCTAGGGGGGGGAGCTTTCTTT
CASSLGGGAFF
>TRBV5-1|TRBJ2-7|many|14|-
TGCGCCAGCAGTGGGAGACAGGATTACCCCGCGCAGTACTTC
CASSGRQDYPAQYF
>TRBV5-8|TRBJ2-7|many|13|-
TGTGCCAGCAGCACGGGATGGGCCTACGAGCAGTACTTC
CASSTGWAYEQYF
>TRBV20-1|TRBJ2-5|-|13|TRBD1
TGCAGTGTGTTCAGGGACAGGGCCGAGACCCAGTACTTC
CSVFRDRAETQYF
>TRBV5-1|TRBJ2-7|-|15|-
TGCGCCAGCAGCTTGGGACTCCAGGGTATCTACGAGCAGTACTTC
CASSLGLQGIYEQYF
>TRBV2|TRBJ2-3|once|11|-
TGTGCCAGCTCTACAGAAGATACGCAGTATTTT
CASSTEDTQYF
>TRBV7-2|TRBJ1-6|-|15|-
TGCGCCAGCAGCCAAGGACTAGCGGGGGATTCACCCCTCCACTTT
CASSQGLAGDSPLHF
>TRBV15|TRBJ1-6|-|17|TRBD1
TGTGCCACCGGAACGGACAGGGGCCGCGATGCCTATTCACCCCTCCACTTT
CATGTDRGRDAYSPLHF
>TRBV25-1|TRBJ1-2|many|16|TRBD1
TGTGCCAGCAGTGGAACAGGGGCCTCACCACTCTATGGCTACACCTTC
CASSGTGASPLYGYTF
>TRBV2|TRBJ1-6|-|12|-
TGTGCCAGCAGACTTCCTCCTTCACCCCTCCACTTT
CASRLPPSPLHF
>TRBV7-2|TRBJ2-3|-|16|TRBD2
TGCGCCAGCAGCCAAGAGGGCGGGGGGGCCACAGATACGCAGTATTTT
CASSQEGGGATDTQYF
>TRBV9|TRBJ1-1|-|14|-
TGTGCCAGCAGCTTAGGTGGGGGGAGCACTGAAGCTTTCTTT
CASSLGGGSTEAFF
>TRBV6-6|TRBJ2-7|many|13|-
TGTGCCAGCAGTCCCGGGGCCTCCTACGAACAGTACTTC
CASSPGASYEQYF
>TRBV5-1|TRBJ2-5|-|17|TRBD2
TGCGCCAGCAGCTTGGCCGGGACTAGCGGAGTCCAAGAGACCCAGTACTTC
CASSLAGTSGVQETQYF
>TRBV20-1|TRBJ1-5|-|15|-
TGCAGTGCTAGAGATCAGTCGGGAGGGCATCAGCCCCAGCATTTT
CSARDQSGGHQPQHF
>TRBV7-6|TRBJ1-3|many|17|-
TGTGCCAGCAGCCCCTACGGCCCCTACCTACCCAGAAACACCATATATTTT
CASSPYGPYLPRNTIYF
>TRBV28|TRBJ2-3|-|17|TRBD2
TGTGCCAGCAGTGTTGCCTGGGGAGGCGGGAGGAGGGATACGCAGTATTTT
CASSVAWGGGRRDTQYF
>TRBV7-8|TRBJ1-2|-|12|-
TGTGCCAGCAGCCAACTTCCCAATGGCTACACCTTC
CASSQLPNGYTF
>TRBV29-1|TRBJ1-1|-|12|TRBD1
TGCAGCGCTGGACAGGAGCACACTGAAGCTTTCTTT
CSAGQEHTEAFF
>TRBV7-2|TRBJ2-7|many|16|TRBD2
TGTGCCAGCAGCTTGAGCGGGAGCCCACACTCCTACGAGCAGTACTTC
CASSLSGSPHSYEQYF
>TRBV7-2|TRBJ2-7|many|15|TRBD1
TGTGCCAGCAGCTTCGGGACAGGCCTAACCTACGAGCAGTACTTC
CASSFGTGLTYEQYF
>TRBV12-3/TRBV12-4|TRBJ2-2|many|15|TRBD1
TGTGCCAGCAGTTACGACAGGGCTGACACCGGGGAGCTGTTTTTT
CASSYDRADTGELFF
>TRBV29-1|TRBJ1-3|-|14|-
TGCAGCGTTGCGTTGGGGGGAGAAGGAAACACCATATATTTT
CSVALGGEGNTIYF
>TRBV9|TRBJ2-5|-|14|-
TGTGCCATCAGTGAGGGGGGGGCTGGAGAGACCCAGTACTTC
CAISEGGAGETQYF
>TRBV9|TRBJ2-6|-|22|TRBD1
TGTGCCAGCAGCGGATATTTAGATAGAGAACAGGGGGCTAGCTCTGGGGCCAACGTCCTGACTTTC
CASSGYLDREQGASSGANVLTF
>TRBV12-3/TRBV12-4|TRBJ2-7|-|14|TRBD2
TGTGCCAGCAGCCCAATTAGCGGGGGCTACGAGCAGTACTTC
CASSPISGGYEQYF
>TRBV4-1|TRBJ1-1|many|15|TRBD1
TGCGCCAGCAGCCGAGGACAGGGGAGGTTCGTTGAAGCTTTCTTT
CASSRGQGRFVEAFF
>TRBV5-1|TRBJ2-1|-|18|TRBD2
TGCGCCAGCAGCTTGGACACAGCGGGACGAAGCTCCTACAATGAGCAGTTCTTC
CASSLDTAGRSSYNEQFF
>TRBV20-1|TRBJ2-2|-|15|TRBD2
TGCAGTGTCACTAGCGGGAGACAGGGCACCGGGGAGCTGTTTTTT
CSVTSGRQGTGELFF
>TRBV7-2|TRBJ2-5|-|16|TRBD1
TGTGCCAGCAGCGCTTACATGGGACAGGTCCAAGAGACCCAGTACTTC
CASSAYMGQVQETQYF
>TRBV19|TRBJ1-2|many|14|-
TGTGCCAGTAGTCCGGCCAGCGGAAACTATGGCTACACCTTC
CASSPASGNYGYTF
>TRBV12-3/TRBV12-4|TRBJ1-2|-|12|TRBD1
TGTGCCAGCAGCACAGGGGGTTATGGCTACACCTTC
CASSTGGYGYTF
>TRBV11-2|TRBJ2-5|many|12|TRBD2
TGTGCCAGCAGCTTGGGGCCTGTCGGGAGGGCCTTC
CASSLGPVGRAF
>TRBV7-2|TRBJ2-2|-|16|TRBD2
TGTGCCAGCAGCCCCTCGGGACTAGCGGACACCGGGGAGCTGTTTTTT
CASSPSGLADTGELFF
>TRBV2|TRBJ2-7|-|13|-
TGTGCCAGCTCCAACTCGGCCGGCTACGAGCAGTACTTC
CASSNSAGYEQYF
>TRBV29-1|TRBJ2-3|many|12|-
TGCAGCGTTGATCCCGCCACAGATACGCAGTATTTT
CSVDPATDTQYF
>TRBV9|TRBJ1-6|-|14|TRBD1
TGTGCCAGCAGCAGGACAGGGGGCGGATCACCCCTCCACTTT
CASSRTGGGSPLHF
>TRBV10-3|TRBJ2-7|-|12|-
TGTGCCAGCAGTCAAGTATCCTACGAGCAGTACTTC
CASSQVSYEQYF
>TRBV20-1|TRBJ1-1|once|14|TRBD1
TGCAGTGCTAGAGGACCGGACAGGGGCACTGAAGCTTTCTTT
CSARGPDRGTEAFF
>TRBV20-1|TRBJ2-7|many|15|TRBD1
TGCAGTGCTAGTGGACAGGGTTCCACTTCCTACGAGCAGTACTTC
CSASGQGSTSYEQYF
>TRBV20-1|TRBJ2-3|many|17|TRBD1
TGCAGTGCTAGAACAACGGGACAGGGGCACTCCACAGATACGCAGTATTTT
CSARTTGQGHSTDTQYF
>TRBV20-1|TRBJ2-7|-|13|-
TGCAGTGCCCTGCCCCAGGAAGGTTACGAGCAGTACTTC
CSALPQEGYEQYF
>TRBV7-8|TRBJ2-5|-|10|-
TGTGCCAGCAGCACGGAGACCCAGTACTTC
CASSTETQYF
>TRBV6-1|TRBJ2-3|many|15|-
TGTGCCAGCAGTGATCCCCGGGAGAGCACAGATACGCAGTATTTT
CASSDPRESTDTQYF
>TRBV7-2|TRBJ1-4|-|15|-
TGTGCCGGCAGCTCCCCGGGGGGGTCTAATGAAAAACTGCTTTTT
CAGSSPGGSNEKLLF
>TRBV7-2|TRBJ2-7|-|15|TRBD2
TGTGCCAGCAGCTTATTCGGGGGGGCCTCCTACGAGCAGTACTTC
CASSLFGGASYEQYF
>TRBV20-1|TRBJ2-5|medium-sized|14|TRBD2
TGCAGTGCAGGACTAGCGGGGGGGCAGGAGACCCAGTACTTC
CSAGLAGGQETQYF